This T cell receptor (beta chain) was documented in a study of blood T cell repertoires in COVID-19. Study-level background: COVID-19 samples from acute and convalescent phases originated in the United States, Italy and Spain. PBMCs, B-cell-depleted T cells, or T cells provided the cDNA or gDNA that made up the material.

Source study methods: By means of reference gene primer amplification, nucleated cell counts were estimated. Data came from immunoSEQ multiplex PCR; TCRdb stores just in-frame clones and leaves some out. Clone size and V and J calls were adopted from that table, with D and trimming inferred from the DNA. The data hold fewer than 250,000 clones, with around four fifths observed a single time. The CDR3 consists of 13 residues. Germline assignment: CDR1 MNHEY and CDR2 SVGAGI. The ends were cut back, 8 bases at V and 2 bases at J, with 10 bases in the middle. The rearrangement joins TRBV6-5 to TRBJ1-5, with D uncertain. The sequenced material came from peripheral blood. This receptor was obtained from a woman in her forties or fifties with acute or convalescent COVID-19. CDR3 region: CASQRGGNQPQHF. CDR3 nucleotide sequence: TGTGCCAGCCAGCGGGGTGGCAATCAGCCCCAGCATTTT.